This passage covers 9 T cell receptor beta chains from one sample sequenced in a study of T cell responses to AZD1222 COVID-19 vaccine. Assay used: immunoSEQ multiplex PCR; TCRdb lists only in-frame clones, some missing. The repertoire holds roughly 100,000 clones, with almost 90% as singletons. Sequences were derived from peripheral blood, sampled on day 0 of AZD1222 vaccination. Receptors were obtained from an adult in good health.

V usage is TRBV27 and J usage is TRBJ2-1; 13 bases line up with TRBD2. CDR3 length: 14 residues. J gave up 7 bases and V 5 bases, and 2 bases lay outside the gene matches. Per the germline V gene, CDR1 is MNHEY and CDR2 is SMNVEV (reference sequence). The CDR3, as DNA: TGTGCCAGCAGTAGACTAGCGGGGGGAAATGAGCAGTTCTTC. This codes for CASSRLAGGNEQFF.

The rearrangement links TRBV6-2 or TRBV6-3 to TRBJ2-2; 7 bases fit TRBD2. This CDR3 comprises 16 residues. V lost 0 bases to trimming and J lost 5 bases; unmatched junction nucleotides: 6. Per germline, CDR1 MNHEY and CDR2 SVGEGT. The chain's CDR3 is CASSYSPGLQTGELFF. DNA of the CDR3: TGTGCCAGCAGTTACTCGCCGGGACTACAGACCGGGGAGCTGTTTTTT.

The chain is built from TRBV11-2 and TRBJ2-7, with 8 bases that match TRBD1. The CDR3 runs 13 residues. The germline CDR1 and CDR2 sequences are SGHAT and FQNNGV. V lost 5 bases and J lost 5; bases outside the gene matches: 5. CDR3: CASSPDRANEQYF. The CDR3 bases are TGTGCCAGCAGCCCGGACAGGGCGAACGAGCAGTACTTC.

The gene calls are TRBV7-2 and TRBJ1-5; D is ambiguous. The V end was cut by 6 bases, the J end by 6 bases, with 9 bases between. CDR1 and CDR2 (germline): SGHTA, FQGNSA. CDR3 length: 12 residues. This CDR3 is CASRYVGQPQHF. DNA for the CDR3: TGTGCCAGCAGATATGTGGGTCAGCCCCAGCATTTT.

The V and J genes are TRBV6-1 and TRBJ2-7; perhaps D is TRBD1 or TRBD2 (5 bases each). The CDR3 runs 17 residues. Trimming removed 0 bases from V and 2 bases from J, with 17 bases in between. CDR1 is MNHNS and CDR2 is SASEGT in the germline V gene. The CDR3 DNA sequence: TGTGCCAGCAGTGAAGCTATCGGGGCAGGGATAACCTACGAGCAGTACTTC. It codes for CASSEAIGAGITYEQYF.

The J gene is TRBJ2-2, the V gene TRBV9; the match to TRBD2 covers 9 bases. V was clipped by 0 bases and J by 4 bases; unmatched bases: 4. Looked up from germline, CDR1 is SGDLS and CDR2 is YYNGEE. The CDR3 totals 16 residues. Here the CDR3 DNA reads TGTGCCAGCAGCGTAGGAGTTAGCGGGAGCACCGGGGAGCTGTTTTTT. Translation: CASSVGVSGSTGELFF.

This sequence joins TRBV7-2 and TRBJ1-4, with TRBD1 as a possible D gene (5 bases). The CDR3 covers 16 residues. V was trimmed by 1 base and J by 2 bases, leaving 11 bases between them. Germline V gene sequence: CDR1 SGHTA, CDR2 FQGNSA. The CDR3 sequence is CASSLVGGATNEKLFF. In DNA form, the CDR3 reads TGTGCCAGCAGCTTAGTCGGGGGTGCGACTAATGAAAAACTGTTTTTT. Full variable domain (missing parts from reference TRBV7-2 and TRBJ1-4): GAGVSQSPSNKVTEKGKDVELRCDPISGHTALYWYRQSLGQGLEFLIYFQGNSAPDKSGLPSDRFSAERTGGSVSTLTIQRTQQEDSAVYLCASSLVGGATNEKLFFGSGTQLSVL.

The chain carries TRBV12-3 or TRBV12-4 and TRBJ1-1, with D uncertain. The CDR3 contains 13 residues. The ends were cut back, 6 bases at V and 0 bases at J, with 8 bases in the middle. CDR3 DNA sequence: TGTGCCAGCAGCCCTAACATGAACACTGAAGCTTTCTTT. Translation: CASSPNMNTEAFF.

A few counts support this clone. The J gene is TRBJ1-1, the V gene TRBV6-5; D is perhaps TRBD1 (5 bases). This CDR3 has 13 amino acids. CDR1 is MNHEY, CDR2 SVGAGI, per germline. Trimming took off 5 bases at V and 8 bases at J, with 15 bases between the two ends. CDR3 sequence reads: CASSTRGGPEAFF. The CDR3 coding sequence is TGTGCCAGCAGTACTAGGGGAGGTCCGGAAGCTTTCTTT.